This T cell receptor beta chain was observed in a study of identical twins. Study-wide results and limits: Fewer insertions marked abundant cord blood beta clonotypes; young adult naive trended weakly, memory not at all. Cross-sectional statistical analysis was relied on for the conclusions, without the same donors being followed. Invariant MAIT and iNKT cells may have partly biased zero-insertion analyses. Among monozygotic twins, out-of-frame TCR alpha sharing exceeded what models predicted.

Each CDR3 protein gets one entry after TCRdb re-called the 5' RACE reads with MiXCR. The sample carries some 320,000 distinct CDR3 sequences, more than 9% recorded once. The CDR3 extends over 13 amino acids. V lost 2 bases to trimming and J lost 5 bases, with 11 bases between them. Germline CDR1 reads SGDLS; CDR2 reads YYNGEE. Many counts were recorded for this clonotype. Antigen unknown. These records were also assigned to another study, of yellow fever vaccine responses in identical twins.

Input material: CD8+ T cells sorted from blood. The TCR comes from a young woman in good health. The rearrangement joins TRBV9 to TRBJ2-7; D gene ambiguous. The DNA of the CDR3 is TGTGCCAGCAGCGTTGATCAGAAACACGAGCAGTACTTC. This encodes CASSVDQKHEQYF.